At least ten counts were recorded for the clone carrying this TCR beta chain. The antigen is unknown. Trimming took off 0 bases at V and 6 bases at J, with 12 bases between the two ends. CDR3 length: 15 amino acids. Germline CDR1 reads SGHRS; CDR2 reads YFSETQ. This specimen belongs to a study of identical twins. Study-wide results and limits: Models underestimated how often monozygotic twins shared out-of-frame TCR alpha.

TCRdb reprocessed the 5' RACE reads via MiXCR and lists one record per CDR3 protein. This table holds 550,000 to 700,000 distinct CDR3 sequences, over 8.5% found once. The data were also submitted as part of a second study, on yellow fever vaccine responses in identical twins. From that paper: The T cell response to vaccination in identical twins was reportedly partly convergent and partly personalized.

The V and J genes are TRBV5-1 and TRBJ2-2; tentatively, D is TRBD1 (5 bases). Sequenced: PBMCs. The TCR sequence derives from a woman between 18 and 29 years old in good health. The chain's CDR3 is CASSLVLGVPGELFF. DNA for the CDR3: TGCGCCAGCAGCTTGGTTTTAGGGGTCCCCGGGGAGCTGTTTTTT. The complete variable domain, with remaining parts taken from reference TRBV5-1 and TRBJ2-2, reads KAGVTQTPRYLIKTRGQQVTLSCSPISGHRSVSWYQQTPGQGLQFLFEYFSETQRNKGNFPGRFSGRQFSNSRSEMNVSTLELGDSALYLCASSLVLGVPGELFFGEGSRLTVL.